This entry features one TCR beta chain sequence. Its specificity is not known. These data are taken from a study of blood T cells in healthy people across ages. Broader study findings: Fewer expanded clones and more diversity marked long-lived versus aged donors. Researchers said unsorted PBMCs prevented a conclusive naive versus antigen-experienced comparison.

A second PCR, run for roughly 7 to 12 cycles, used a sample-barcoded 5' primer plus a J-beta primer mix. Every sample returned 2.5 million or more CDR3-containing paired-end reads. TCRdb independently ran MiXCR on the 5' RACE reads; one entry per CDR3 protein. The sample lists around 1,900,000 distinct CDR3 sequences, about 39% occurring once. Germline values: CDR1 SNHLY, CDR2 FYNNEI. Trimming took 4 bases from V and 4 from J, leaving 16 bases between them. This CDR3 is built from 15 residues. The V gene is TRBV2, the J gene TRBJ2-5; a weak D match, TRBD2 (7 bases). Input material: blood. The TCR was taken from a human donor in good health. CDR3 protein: CASSGNGGPGETQYF. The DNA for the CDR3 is TGTGCCAGCAGTGGGAACGGGGGGCCCGGAGAGACCCAGTACTTC.